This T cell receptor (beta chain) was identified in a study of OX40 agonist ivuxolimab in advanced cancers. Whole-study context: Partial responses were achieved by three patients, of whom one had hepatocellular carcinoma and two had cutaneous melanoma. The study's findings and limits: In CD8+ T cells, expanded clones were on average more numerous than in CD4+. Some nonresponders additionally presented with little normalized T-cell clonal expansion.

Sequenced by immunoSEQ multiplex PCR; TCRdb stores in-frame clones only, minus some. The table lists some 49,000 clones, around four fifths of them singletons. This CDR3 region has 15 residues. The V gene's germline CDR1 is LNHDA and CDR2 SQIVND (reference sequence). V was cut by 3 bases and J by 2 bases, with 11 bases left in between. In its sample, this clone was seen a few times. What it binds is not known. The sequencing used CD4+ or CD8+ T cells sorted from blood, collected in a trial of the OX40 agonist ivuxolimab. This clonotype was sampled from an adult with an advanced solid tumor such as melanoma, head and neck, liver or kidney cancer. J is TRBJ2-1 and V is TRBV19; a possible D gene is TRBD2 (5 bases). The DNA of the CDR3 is TGTGCCAGTAGTATCGGAGGAAATCCCTACAATGAGCAGTTCTTC. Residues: CASSIGGNPYNEQFF.